A single sample gave rise to the 5 T cell receptor beta chains below, sequenced in a study of T cells after somatic rescue of genetic block. This table comes from immunoSEQ multiplex PCR, and its TCRdb copy is limited to in-frame clones, with some not included. This sample has some 68,000 clones, with approximately 91% found just once. The source material was peripheral blood mononuclear cells (PBMCs). Receptors were obtained from a man in his thirties or forties.

This sequence joins TRBV2 and TRBJ1-5; TRBD1 is a possible D gene (6 bases). Germline CDR1 reads SNHLY; CDR2 reads FYNNEI. CDR3 length equals 17 residues. With 5 bases removed from V and 0 bases from J, the gap between germline ends came to 17 bases. The CDR3 nucleotides are TGTGCCAGCAGTCCAGTCCTGGACAGCAATAGCAATCAGCCCCAGCATTTT. As protein: CASSPVLDSNSNQPQHF.

The chain joins TRBV5-1 to TRBJ2-5; no clear D gene. CDR1 is SGHRS, CDR2 YFSETQ, per germline. The V and J ends lost 0 bases and 1 base respectively, with 10 bases between them. The CDR3 is 15 amino acids. DNA for the CDR3: TGCGCCAGCAGCTTGGGCAGGAGACCCCAAGAGACCCAGTACTTC. As protein: CASSLGRRPQETQYF. Using reference TRBV5-1 and TRBJ2-5 for the parts outside the CDR3, the full variable domain is KAGVTQTPRYLIKTRGQQVTLSCSPISGHRSVSWYQQTPGQGLQFLFEYFSETQRNKGNFPGRFSGRQFSNSRSEMNVSTLELGDSALYLCASSLGRRPQETQYFGPGTRLLVL.

CDR3 DNA: TGTGCCAGCAGTGAGCTAGCGCACACTGAAGCTTTCTTT. It encodes CASSELAHTEAFF. The chain is built from TRBV25-1 and TRBJ1-1; unclear D gene. The CDR3 is 13 residues long. Deletions cut 3 bases from V and 3 bases from J, with 8 bases between. Per the germline V gene, CDR1 is MGHDK and CDR2 is SYGVNS.

J is TRBJ2-1 and V is TRBV4-1, with 8 bases matching TRBD2. The germline V gene has CDR1 MGHRA and CDR2 YSYEKL. The CDR3 runs 15 residues. V lost 6 bases to trimming and J lost 8 bases; unmatched junction nucleotides: 12. CDR3 nucleotides: TGCGCCAGCAGGCTTGCCGGGACTAGATCCCATGAGCAGTTCTTC. Translation: CASRLAGTRSHEQFF.

This chain connects TRBV18 to TRBJ2-3; 8 bases are a match to TRBD1. V shed 0 bases, J shed 6 bases, and the junction held 5 bases outside the gene matches. CDR1 is KGHSH and CDR2 is LQKENI in the germline V gene. The CDR3 length is 15 residues. The CDR3 sequence: CASSPPRTGKDTQYF. The CDR3, as DNA: TGTGCCAGCTCACCACCCAGGACAGGGAAGGATACGCAGTATTTT.